Sequencing of this T cell receptor (beta chain) was carried out in a study of T-cell memory formation after mild COVID-19. From germline, CDR1 is DFQATT and CDR2 SNEGSKA (reference sequence). Trimming took off 0 bases at V and 0 bases at J, with 24 bases between the two ends. The CDR3 is 20 residues long. Study results and limitations: The appearance of some responding clones in pre-infection memory suggested that cross-reactive memory joined. Unconfirmed was the SARS-CoV-2 specificity of second-wave clones that peaked on day 37.

With constant-segment primers, 5'RACE yielded cDNA libraries of TCR alpha and TCR beta that carried sample barcodes and UMIs. TCRdb re-analysed the 5' RACE reads in MiXCR, keeping a single row per CDR3 protein. Found here are about 400,000 distinct CDR3 sequences, 23% of them singletons; the top ten hold around 13%. Turning to this clonotype: Its antigen is undetermined.

Material for sequencing was PBMCs or a T cell subset sorted from them (not recorded which). The rearrangement links TRBV20-1 to TRBJ1-5; D unresolved. The TCR sequence derives from an adult woman who had mild COVID-19 (a few samples of this study predate the infection). Cell type and time point are not known. The CDR3 sequence: CSARDFRTGTTGYSNQPQHF. As DNA, the CDR3 is TGCAGTGCTAGAGACTTCCGGACCGGAACGACTGGCTATAGCAATCAGCCCCAGCATTTT.